This T cell receptor (beta chain) appears in the sequencing data of a study of blood T cells in healthy people across ages (dated by TCRdb to 2013 to 2016). Background for the entire study: In model experiments, template switching captured roughly one uniquely barcoded TCR beta cDNA molecule for every two T cells. To avoid experimental bias, donors of different ages were distributed randomly across sequencing lanes. Two additional independent replicas of 1 million unique cDNA reads from the same blood draw were analyzed for two donors (one aged 18 to 30 and one aged 80 or older). Using deep sequencing normalized with unique cDNA molecular identifiers, the study measured how TCR beta repertoire diversity changes with age. Donors were grouped into four age groups: young (average 16 years), middle-aged (roughly 40), aged (62) and long-lived (about 89). The investigation overall reported the following: Observed TCR beta diversity per million T cells fell roughly linearly with age, and a significant reduction was already apparent by age around 44. Because profiling used bulk unsorted PBMCs, naive and antigen-experienced compartments could not be compared conclusively. The percentage of naive T cells measured by flow cytometry correlated strongly with observed TCR beta diversity. Donor CMV infection status was unknown, potentially confounding age-related changes in expanded clonotypes. Estimates of total diversity based on one million sequenced T cells were considered lower bounds and underestimates. Compared with the aged group, the long-lived group had more naive CD4+ T cells, fewer expanded clones and increased TCR diversity, a pattern suggesting age selection.

Donors were a few dozen systemically healthy Caucasian individuals from Russia aged roughly 6 to 90 years. Around 10 milliliters of peripheral blood were drawn from each donor into EDTA-treated Vacutainer tubes. Ficoll-Paque density-gradient centrifugation was used to isolate PBMCs, with at least 6.5 million per sample. Total RNA, at least 6 micrograms per sample, was extracted from PBMCs with Trizol reagent. For every donor, flow cytometry on a PBMC aliquot measured the percentage of naive CD45RAhigh/CD27high T cells. This clonotype was counted only a few times. Its target antigen remains unknown. Per-nucleotide qualities are absent, and no much larger clonotype sits a single base away. The CDR3 has 15 amino acids, counting the end cysteine and phenylalanine. Of the read, only the CDR3 DNA is kept; its 45 bases are in frame from base 1. Library prep was done by 5' RACE. The sequencing machine was an Illumina HiSeq 2500. A second PCR of 7 to 11 cycles was run with a J-beta primer mix and a sample-barcoded 5' primer. A unique molecular identifier was introduced onto each TCR beta cDNA molecule by a template-switch 5' adaptor carrying 12 random nucleotides. At least 3 million CDR3-containing paired-end reads were obtained from each sample. First-strand cDNA was synthesized from all RNA with the Mint cDNA synthesis kit, primed by a TRBC-specific oligonucleotide. Following uracil-DNA glycosylase treatment, all cDNA underwent a first 18-cycle PCR with the universal primers M1SS and BC2_uni_R. Under the source paper's analysis protocol: For normalization, 1 million high-quality reads, each with a distinct molecular identifier, were randomly selected from each sample. Instead of being binned into consensus sequences, reads with shared molecular identifiers were discarded. CDR3 identification, clonotype clustering and error correction used MiTCR with a Q25 quality threshold and the strictest error-elimination algorithm. Lower-bound total TCR beta diversity was estimated with a nonparametric unseen species model using Euler transformation. Starting from the raw public reads, TCRdb applied fastp trimming at Q25, assembled clones with MiXCR and retained in-frame beta chains. Entries are consolidated by CDR3 protein sequence, retaining the most common genes and DNA. None of the V and J calls come from the authors' own analysis; TCRdb made them. In this sample the table shows 700,000 or so distinct CDR3 sequences, about 20% of which occur a single time. 22% of the sample is in the top ten clones.

This receptor chain uses TRBV21-1 and TRBJ1-2; the table's TRBD1 call for D was not verified on the DNA. TRBV21-1 is a pseudogene segment. The sequencing sample was made of blood. This receptor was obtained from a man in his 70s in good health. The CDR3 protein sequence reads: CASSKWEGGRYGYTF. The bases read TGTGCCAGCAGCAAATGGGAAGGGGGCAGGTATGGCTACACCTTC.